A selection of T cell receptor beta chains follows, all from one sample in a study of blood T cell repertoires in COVID-19. Some clones are missing from TCRdb's copy, which holds only in-frame ones; the method was immunoSEQ multiplex PCR. Altogether under 250,000 clones are present, about 86% being singletons, with the ten largest covering approximately 1.4%. Sequencing was done on a sample of peripheral blood. The receptor source for this set is a man older than 75 with acute or convalescent COVID-19. Each CDR3 is given with its conserved first and last residue.

j_call v_call cdr3_aa
TRBJ1-3 TRBV5-6 CASSIRYEGRSGNTIYF
TRBJ1-1 TRBV5-1 CASSLVGRGRWTEAFF
TRBJ2-5 TRBV7-9 CASSLGRGEETQYF
TRBJ1-1 TRBV12-3/TRBV12-4 CASSHGHNEAFF
TRBJ2-1 TRBV5-1 CASSSSTYVGGPGNEQFF
TRBJ1-1 TRBV6-2/TRBV6-3 CASSYRGLKNTEAFF
TRBJ1-3 TRBV19 CASNDRPYSGNTIYF
TRBJ2-5 TRBV5-1 CASREGGVETQYF
TRBJ1-1 TRBV25-1 CASRETGGAVTEAFF
TRBJ2-1 TRBV9 CASSVSGGSHNEQFF
TRBJ1-2 TRBV25-1 CASSEIGDYGYTF
TRBJ1-4 TRBV5-5 CASSLVEYEKLFF
TRBJ1-3 TRBV15 CATSSPGTGRSGNTIYF
TRBJ2-5 TRBV11-2 CASSLGRSSETQYF
TRBJ2-5 TRBV5-4 CASSSSGTSRETQYF
TRBJ2-2 TRBV4-2 CASSQVTLAGPTGELFF
TRBJ1-2 TRBV6-5 CAIRPPGQGGYTF
TRBJ1-4 TRBV6-5 CASSYSFTRLNEKLFF
TRBJ1-1 TRBV11-2 CASSLDWGRALSEAFF
TRBJ1-1 TRBV5-1 CASSKEGAAFPIF
TRBJ1-5 TRBV6-2/TRBV6-3 CASSNQGLGPQHF
TRBJ2-3 TRBV9 CASSVVGQEGTDTQYF
TRBJ2-1 TRBV19 CASSEGLAGGHGQFF
TRBJ2-5 TRBV11-3 CASSLDGKETQYF
TRBJ1-1 TRBV6-2/TRBV6-3 CASSYFDRGNTEAFF
TRBJ2-1 TRBV7-3 CASSLRAEPPYNEQFF
TRBJ2-2 TRBV4-3 CASSPSAGGYTGELFF
TRBJ2-3 TRBV7-9 CASSSERSSTDTQYF
TRBJ1-4 TRBV5-1 CASSLGQGPQREKLFF
TRBJ2-7 TRBV28 CASSRRGFSSYEQYF
TRBJ2-5 TRBV15 CATSRDSGVFQETQYF
TRBJ2-5 TRBV19 CASSVTIYQETQYF